This T cell receptor beta chain was found in a study of cytomegalovirus exposure and HLA in healthy donors. Study details: Clustering assigned approximately 79% of the approximately 390 genotyped donors to the Caucasian-associated ancestry cluster.

Vbeta (60) and Jbeta (13) primers were used in the PCR. In the authors' methods: There were about 80 million unique TCR beta chains by a later count, and some 10 million of them were shared. TCRdb's copy holds only in-frame clones and misses some; the assay was immunoSEQ multiplex PCR. That table is the source of V, J and clone size, and D and trimming were worked out from the DNA. The table shows approximately 200,000 clones, with roughly 79% occurring only once. Each of the donors was a healthy bone marrow donor. This clone occurred once. Its antigen is unidentified. The CDR3 runs to 16 residues. Germline V gene sequence: CDR1 SGHNT, CDR2 YYREEE (reference sequence). Unmatched junction bases numbered 5, after V lost 0 bases and J lost 5 bases. Study-wide points: Follow-up analysis found HLA locus-dependent TCR association rates, highest for DRB1 and lowest for HLA-C.

This rearrangement joins TRBV5-4 to TRBJ2-3; 11 positions match TRBD2. The specimen was PBMCs. This sequence originates from a man aged 25 to 40 in good health and CMV-seronegative. Here the CDR3 reads CASSLDPGTSGDTQYF. CDR3 DNA: TGTGCCAGCAGCTTGGACCCCGGGACTAGCGGAGATACGCAGTATTTT.